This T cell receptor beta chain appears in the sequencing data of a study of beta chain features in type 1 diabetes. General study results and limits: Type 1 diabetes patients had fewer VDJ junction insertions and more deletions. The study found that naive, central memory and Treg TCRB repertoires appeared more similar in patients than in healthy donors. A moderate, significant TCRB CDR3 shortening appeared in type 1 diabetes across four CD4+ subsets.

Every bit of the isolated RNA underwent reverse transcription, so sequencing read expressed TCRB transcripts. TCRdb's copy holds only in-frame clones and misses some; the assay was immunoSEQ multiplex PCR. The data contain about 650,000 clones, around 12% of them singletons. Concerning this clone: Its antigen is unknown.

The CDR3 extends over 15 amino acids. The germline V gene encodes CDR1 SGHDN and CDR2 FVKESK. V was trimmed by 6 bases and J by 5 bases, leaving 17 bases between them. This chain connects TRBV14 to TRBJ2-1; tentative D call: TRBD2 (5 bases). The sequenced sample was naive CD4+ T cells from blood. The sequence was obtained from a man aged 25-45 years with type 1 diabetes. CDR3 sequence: CASSRGRLGNNEQFF. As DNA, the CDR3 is TGTGCCAGCAGTCGGGGAAGGTTGGGTAACAATGAGCAGTTCTTC.